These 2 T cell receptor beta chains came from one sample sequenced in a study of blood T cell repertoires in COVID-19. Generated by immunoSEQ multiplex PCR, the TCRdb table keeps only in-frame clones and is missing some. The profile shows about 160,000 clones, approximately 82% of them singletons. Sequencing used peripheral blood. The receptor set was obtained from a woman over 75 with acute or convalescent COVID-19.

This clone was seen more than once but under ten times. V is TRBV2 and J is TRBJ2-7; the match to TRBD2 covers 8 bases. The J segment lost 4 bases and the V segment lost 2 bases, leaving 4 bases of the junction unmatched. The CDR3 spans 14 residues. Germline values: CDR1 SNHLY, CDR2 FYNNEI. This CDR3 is CASSEMAGGYEQYF. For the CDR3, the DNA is TGTGCCAGCAGTGAAATGGCGGGAGGTTACGAGCAGTACTTC.

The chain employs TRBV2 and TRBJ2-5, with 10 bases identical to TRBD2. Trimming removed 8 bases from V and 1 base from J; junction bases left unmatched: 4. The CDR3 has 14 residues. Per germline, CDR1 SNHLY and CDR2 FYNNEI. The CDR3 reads CASRGLAVQETQYF. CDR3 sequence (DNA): TGTGCCAGCCGCGGACTAGCGGTCCAAGAGACCCAGTACTTC.